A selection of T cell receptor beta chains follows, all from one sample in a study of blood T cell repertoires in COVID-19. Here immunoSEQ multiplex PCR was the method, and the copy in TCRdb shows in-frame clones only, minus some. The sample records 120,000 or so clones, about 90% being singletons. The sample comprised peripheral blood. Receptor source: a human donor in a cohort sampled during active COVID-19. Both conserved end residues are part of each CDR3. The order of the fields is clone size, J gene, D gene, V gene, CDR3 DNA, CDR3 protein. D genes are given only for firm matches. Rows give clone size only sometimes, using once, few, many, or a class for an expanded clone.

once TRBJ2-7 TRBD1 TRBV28 TGTGCCAGCAAGGGGGATTCCCAAGGGGGCCCCTACGAGCAGTACTTC CASKGDSQGGPYEQYF
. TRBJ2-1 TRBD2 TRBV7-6 TGTGCCAGCAGCTTCGTAAGCGGGGGGTACAATGAGCAGTTCTTC CASSFVSGGYNEQFF
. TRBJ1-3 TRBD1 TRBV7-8 TGTGCCAGCAGCTCGCAACAGGGGTCTGGAAACACCATATATTTT CASSSQQGSGNTIYF
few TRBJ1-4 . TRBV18 TGTGCCAGCTCACCGTATACGGGGGGCGGGCGTGAAAAACTGTTTTTT CASSPYTGGGREKLFF
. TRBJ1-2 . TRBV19 TGTGCCAGTAGTAGACTCAGGGTTAACTATGGCTACACCTTC CASSRLRVNYGYTF
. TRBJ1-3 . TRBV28 TGTGCCAGCAGTACTCTGACAGGAAACACCATATATTTT CASSTLTGNTIYF
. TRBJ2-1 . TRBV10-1 TGCGCCAGCTCGGACGGGCGGGGACCTACCTACAATGAGCAGTTCTTC CASSDGRGPTYNEQFF
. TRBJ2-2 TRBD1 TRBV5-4 TGTGCCAGCAGCTTGGCCAAGGGACAGGGGGTCGGGGAGCTGTTTTTT CASSLAKGQGVGELFF
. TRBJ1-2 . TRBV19 TGTGCCAGTAGTATCAGTCCTTCCTCATTTGATGGCTACACCTTC CASSISPSSFDGYTF
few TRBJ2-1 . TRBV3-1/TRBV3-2 TGTGCCAGCAGCCCGGCCCGGGGGAGTGGGAATGAGCAGTTCTTC CASSPARGSGNEQFF
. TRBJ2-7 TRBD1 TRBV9 TGTGCCAGCAGCGTAGAAGTAACAGGGGGCCAGTACTTC CASSVEVTGGQYF
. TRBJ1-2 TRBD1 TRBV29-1 TGCAGCGTTGGCAGCAGGGGGCTGTATGGCTACACCTTC CSVGSRGLYGYTF
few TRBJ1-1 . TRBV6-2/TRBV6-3 TGTGCCAGCAGTAACCTCCCCGGGAACACTGAAGCTTTCTTT CASSNLPGNTEAFF
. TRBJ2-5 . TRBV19 TGTGCCAGTAGTCCAGGTGGAGCGGGTGGTGAAGAGACCCAGTACTTC CASSPGGAGGEETQYF
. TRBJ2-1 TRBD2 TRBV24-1 TGTGCCACCAGTCGCAGCGGGAGTAAGAATGAGCAGTTCTTC CATSRSGSKNEQFF
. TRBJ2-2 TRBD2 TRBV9 TGTGCCAGCAGCGAGGGACTACTAAAACCAGACACCGGGGAGCTGTTTTTT CASSEGLLKPDTGELFF
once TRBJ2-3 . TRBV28 TGTGCCAGCAGTCCCCCCGGGACTAGCACAGATACGCAGTATTTT CASSPPGTSTDTQYF
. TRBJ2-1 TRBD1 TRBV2 TGTGCCAGCAGTGGGGACAGGCACCTCCCAAGCTCCTACAATGAGCAGTTCTTC CASSGDRHLPSSYNEQFF
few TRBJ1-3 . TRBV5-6 TGTGCCAGCAGCTTGGTGGCAGGAAACTCTGGAAACACCATATATTTT CASSLVAGNSGNTIYF
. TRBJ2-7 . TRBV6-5 TGTGCCAGCAGTTTGGGCTCCAGCTACGAGCAGTACTTC CASSLGSSYEQYF